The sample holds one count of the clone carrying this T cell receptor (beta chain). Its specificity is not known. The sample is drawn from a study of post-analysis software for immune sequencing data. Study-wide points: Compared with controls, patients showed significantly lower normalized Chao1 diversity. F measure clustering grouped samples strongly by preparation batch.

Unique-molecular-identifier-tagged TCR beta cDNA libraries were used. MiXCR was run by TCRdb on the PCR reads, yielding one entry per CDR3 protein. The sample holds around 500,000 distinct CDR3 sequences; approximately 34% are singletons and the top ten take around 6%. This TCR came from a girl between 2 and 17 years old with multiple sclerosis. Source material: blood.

The CDR3 nucleotides are TGTGCCAGCAGGAGCAGGGGTGCTCACACTGAAGCTTTCTTT. Amino acid sequence: CASRSRGAHTEAFF. The J gene is TRBJ1-1, the V gene TRBV27; possibly TRBD1 for D (6 bases). V was shortened by 6 bases and J by 3 bases, with 14 bases between the two germline ends. This CDR3 is 14 amino acids long. CDR1 is MNHEY and CDR2 is SMNVEV in the germline V gene (reference sequence).